These T cell receptor beta chains were read from a single sample in a study of technical replicates of blood from a few donors. Measured with immunoSEQ multiplex PCR; TCRdb has only the in-frame clones, and not every one. Of about 68,000 clones in the sample, 95% to 97% are singletons; the top ten hold 0.25% to 0.3%. The sample was T cells isolated from PBMCs. These receptors were taken from a human donor in good health. CDR3s include the opening cysteine and the closing phenylalanine or tryptophan. The D gene is left open where the match is weak. A row's size may be missing; if present it is once, few, many or a size class.

J: TRBJ2-1; size: .; V: TRBV28; D: TRBD2; CDR3: CASITDLGLANEQFF; DNA: TGTGCCAGCATTACTGATCTGGGACTAGCAAATGAGCAGTTCTTC
J: TRBJ1-5; size: once; V: TRBV7-9; D: .; CDR3: CASSLPQFDQPQHF; DNA: TGTGCCAGCAGCTTACCACAGTTTGATCAGCCCCAGCATTTT
J: TRBJ2-7; size: .; V: TRBV10-2; D: .; CDR3: CASRDSPYEQYF; DNA: TGCGCCAGCAGGGACAGCCCCTACGAGCAGTACTTC
J: TRBJ1-5; size: .; V: TRBV6-1; D: TRBD1; CDR3: CASSEAGTGDQPQHF; DNA: TGTGCCAGCAGTGAAGCTGGGACAGGGGATCAGCCCCAGCATTTT
J: TRBJ2-7; size: once; V: TRBV5-1; D: TRBD2; CDR3: CASSPISSGSYEQYF; DNA: TGCGCCAGCAGCCCCATCTCTAGCGGATCCTACGAGCAGTACTTC
J: TRBJ2-2; size: .; V: TRBV7-9; D: TRBD2; CDR3: CASSPTLSLAGHSGELFF; DNA: TGTGCCAGCAGCCCAACCCTTTCCCTAGCGGGACATTCCGGGGAGCTGTTTTTT
J: TRBJ2-7; size: .; V: TRBV14; D: .; CDR3: CASSRLAYEQYF; DNA: TGTGCCAGCAGCCGGCTAGCCTACGAGCAGTACTTC
J: TRBJ2-2; size: .; V: TRBV7-2; D: .; CDR3: CASIILTGELFF; DNA: TGTGCCAGCATCATACTCACCGGGGAGCTGTTTTTT
J: TRBJ2-7; size: .; V: TRBV28; D: TRBD2; CDR3: CAIAAGGPREQYF; DNA: TGTGCCATTGCAGCGGGAGGGCCGCGAGAGCAGTACTTC
J: TRBJ2-1; size: .; V: TRBV11-3; D: TRBD1; CDR3: CASSYRGANEQFF; DNA: TGTGCCAGCAGCTACAGGGGCGCCAATGAGCAGTTCTTC
J: TRBJ1-4; size: once; V: TRBV5-8; D: TRBD1; CDR3: CASSHGTGVNNEKLFF; DNA: TGTGCCAGCAGCCACGGGACAGGGGTTAATAATGAAAAACTGTTTTTT
J: TRBJ1-2; size: .; V: TRBV6-1; D: TRBD1; CDR3: CASSEDRGVLNGYTF; DNA: TGTGCCAGCAGTGAAGACAGGGGAGTATTAAATGGCTACACCTTC
J: TRBJ2-1; size: .; V: TRBV5-6; D: TRBD2; CDR3: CASSLLLSGISYNEQFF; DNA: TGTGCCAGCAGCTTGTTACTTAGCGGGATCTCCTACAATGAGCAGTTCTTC
J: TRBJ2-5; size: .; V: TRBV5-4; D: .; CDR3: CASSRGQQETQYF; DNA: TGTGCCAGCAGCCGAGGACAGCAAGAGACCCAGTACTTC
J: TRBJ2-7; size: .; V: TRBV21-1; D: .; CDR3: CASRVSYSEQYF; DNA: TGTGCCAGCAGGGTAAGCTACAGCGAGCAGTACTTC
J: TRBJ2-5; size: .; V: TRBV7-6; D: TRBD2; CDR3: CASSLALAGEIGKTQYF; DNA: TGTGCCAGCAGCTTAGCTTTAGCGGGAGAGATCGGGAAGACCCAGTACTTC
J: TRBJ2-5; size: .; V: TRBV10-3; D: TRBD2; CDR3: CAISESRTSVQETQYF; DNA: TGTGCCATCAGTGAGTCCCGGACTAGCGTCCAAGAGACCCAGTACTTC
J: TRBJ2-7; size: .; V: TRBV28; D: TRBD1; CDR3: CASRYPRQGAYEQYF; DNA: TGTGCCAGCAGGTACCCTCGACAGGGGGCCTACGAGCAGTACTTC
J: TRBJ2-5; size: .; V: TRBV9; D: TRBD2; CDR3: CASSLRLALPGETQYF; DNA: TGTGCCAGCAGCCTCCGACTAGCGCTACCCGGGGAGACCCAGTACTTC
J: TRBJ1-4; size: once; V: TRBV14; D: .; CDR3: CASSRTETNEKLFF; DNA: TGTGCCAGCAGTCGGACTGAAACTAATGAAAAACTGTTTTTT
J: TRBJ1-2; size: .; V: TRBV20-1; D: .; CDR3: CGRGSRYGYTF; DNA: TGCGGTAGGGGCAGTAGGTATGGCTACACCTTC
J: TRBJ2-7; size: .; V: TRBV6-6; D: TRBD1; CDR3: CASSLAGQVSYEQYF; DNA: TGTGCCAGCAGCTTGGCGGGACAGGTCTCCTACGAGCAGTACTTC
J: TRBJ1-2; size: .; V: TRBV21-1; D: .; CDR3: CASPLSGYTF; DNA: TGTGCCAGCCCCCTTTCTGGCTACACCTTC
J: TRBJ2-1; size: .; V: TRBV28; D: .; CDR3: CASSTGDLHNEQFF; DNA: TGTGCCAGCAGTACGGGAGATCTCCACAATGAGCAGTTCTTC
J: TRBJ1-4; size: .; V: TRBV10-1; D: .; CDR3: CASSETRATNEKLFF; DNA: TGCGCCAGCAGTGAGACCAGGGCAACTAATGAAAAACTGTTTTTT
J: TRBJ1-2; size: .; V: TRBV6-6; D: .; CDR3: CASRTPDTNGYTF; DNA: TGTGCCAGCAGAACCCCGGACACCAATGGCTACACCTTC
J: TRBJ2-2; size: .; V: TRBV5-1; D: TRBD1; CDR3: CASSLGTGSTGELFF; DNA: TGCGCCAGCAGCTTGGGGACAGGTAGCACCGGGGAGCTGTTTTTT
J: TRBJ1-4; size: .; V: TRBV28; D: TRBD1; CDR3: CASSPETGGKEKLFF; DNA: TGTGCCAGCAGTCCGGAGACAGGGGGGAAAGAAAAACTGTTTTTT
J: TRBJ1-2; size: .; V: TRBV2; D: TRBD1; CDR3: CASSALGQGIDGYTF; DNA: TGTGCCAGCAGTGCCCTTGGACAGGGGATTGATGGCTACACCTTC
J: TRBJ1-2; size: .; V: TRBV6-5; D: TRBD1; CDR3: CASGGQGAGYGYTF; DNA: TGTGCCAGCGGGGGGCAGGGGGCGGGATATGGCTACACCTTC
J: TRBJ2-7; size: .; V: TRBV6-6; D: .; CDR3: CASSYSSTGFDREQYF; DNA: TGTGCCAGCAGTTACTCTTCCACGGGTTTCGATAGGGAGCAGTACTTC
J: TRBJ1-5; size: once; V: TRBV7-2; D: .; CDR3: CASSLARVANQPQHF; DNA: TGTGCCAGCAGCTTAGCGAGGGTGGCCAATCAGCCCCAGCATTTT
J: TRBJ2-1; size: .; V: TRBV4-1; D: TRBD2; CDR3: CASSPWTSGTLNEQFF; DNA: TGCGCCAGCAGCCCCTGGACTAGCGGGACACTCAATGAGCAGTTCTTC
J: TRBJ2-3; size: .; V: TRBV28; D: TRBD2; CDR3: CASSSSLPSGSSTDTQYF; DNA: TGTGCCAGCAGTTCATCTCTGCCTAGCGGGTCTAGCACAGATACGCAGTATTTT
J: TRBJ2-7; size: .; V: TRBV5-1; D: .; CDR3: CASSPLHQGSGGEQYF; DNA: TGCGCCAGCAGCCCCCTCCATCAGGGGTCGGGGGGCGAGCAGTACTTC
J: TRBJ2-7; size: .; V: TRBV9; D: TRBD1; CDR3: CASSARSGTGYYEQYF; DNA: TGTGCCAGCAGCGCAAGATCCGGGACAGGGTACTACGAGCAGTACTTC
J: TRBJ2-3; size: .; V: TRBV4-1; D: TRBD2; CDR3: CASSQEASGAEGSSDTQYF; DNA: TGCGCCAGCAGCCAAGAGGCTAGCGGGGCCGAAGGGTCCTCTGATACGCAGTATTTT
J: TRBJ1-4; size: .; V: TRBV7-9; D: .; CDR3: CASSFRWQGQTNEKLFF; DNA: TGTGCCAGCAGCTTTAGATGGCAGGGACAAACTAATGAAAAACTGTTTTTT
J: TRBJ1-5; size: .; V: TRBV7-9; D: TRBD1; CDR3: CASSLEATGVGNQPQHF; DNA: TGTGCCAGCAGCTTAGAAGCGACAGGGGTAGGCAATCAGCCCCAGCATTTT
J: TRBJ2-3; size: .; V: TRBV4-2; D: TRBD2; CDR3: CASSQTSGITDTQYF; DNA: TGTGCCAGCAGCCAGACTAGCGGGATTACAGATACGCAGTATTTT
J: TRBJ1-4; size: .; V: TRBV30; D: .; CDR3: CAWSYGRINEKLFF; DNA: TGTGCCTGGAGTTATGGGAGGATTAATGAAAAACTGTTTTTT
J: TRBJ1-5; size: .; V: TRBV9; D: TRBD1; CDR3: CASSVGTGVNQPQHF; DNA: TGTGCCAGCAGCGTAGGGACAGGGGTTAATCAGCCCCAGCATTTT
J: TRBJ2-5; size: .; V: TRBV28; D: .; CDR3: CASSLARVVETQYF; DNA: TGTGCCAGCAGTTTAGCCAGGGTAGTAGAGACCCAGTACTTC
J: TRBJ1-3; size: .; V: TRBV15; D: .; CDR3: CATSRETGSGNTIYF; DNA: TGTGCCACCAGCAGAGAAACAGGGTCTGGAAACACCATATATTTT
J: TRBJ2-3; size: .; V: TRBV19; D: TRBD1; CDR3: CASSVTGGSGDTQYF; DNA: TGTGCCAGTAGTGTGACAGGGGGGTCGGGAGATACGCAGTATTTT
J: TRBJ2-3; size: .; V: TRBV7-9; D: .; CDR3: CASSFLRDTQYF; DNA: TGTGCCAGCAGCTTTCTTCGGGATACGCAGTATTTT
J: TRBJ1-6; size: .; V: TRBV4-1; D: .; CDR3: CASRLKDSLDHSPLHF; DNA: TGCGCCAGCAGGCTAAAGGACAGCTTAGACCATTCACCCCTCCACTTT
J: TRBJ1-5; size: .; V: TRBV7-8; D: TRBD1; CDR3: CASSLGPLGTGGEPQHF; DNA: TGTGCCAGCAGCTTAGGCCCTCTAGGGACAGGGGGCGAGCCCCAGCATTTT
J: TRBJ1-4; size: .; V: TRBV19; D: TRBD1; CDR3: CASIPGQGMNFEKLFF; DNA: TGTGCCAGTATTCCGGGACAGGGTATGAACTTTGAAAAACTGTTTTTT
J: TRBJ2-2; size: .; V: TRBV10-2; D: TRBD2; CDR3: CAILGREKNTGELFF; DNA: TGCGCCATTCTAGGGCGGGAGAAGAACACCGGGGAGCTGTTTTTT
J: TRBJ2-7; size: .; V: TRBV7-9; D: TRBD2; CDR3: CASSLGLAGGPTYEQYF; DNA: TGTGCCAGCAGCTTAGGACTAGCGGGAGGGCCGACCTACGAGCAGTACTTC
J: TRBJ2-2; size: .; V: TRBV7-2; D: .; CDR3: CASSPLITTGELFF; DNA: TGTGCCAGCAGCCCCCTAATAACCACCGGGGAGCTGTTTTTT
J: TRBJ1-5; size: .; V: TRBV7-8; D: .; CDR3: CASSGIDRSQPQHF; DNA: TGTGCCAGCAGCGGAATAGACAGAAGCCAGCCCCAGCATTTT
J: TRBJ1-5; size: .; V: TRBV19; D: .; CDR3: CASRPSQGRSNQPQHF; DNA: TGTGCCAGTAGACCATCACAGGGCCGTAGCAATCAGCCCCAGCATTTT
J: TRBJ2-2; size: .; V: TRBV6-4; D: .; CDR3: CASSDQVNVNTGELFF; DNA: TGTGCCAGCAGTGACCAGGTTAATGTGAACACCGGGGAGCTGTTTTTT
J: TRBJ2-7; size: .; V: TRBV11-2; D: TRBD2; CDR3: CASSLASGRAEEQYF; DNA: TGTGCCAGCAGCTTAGCTAGCGGGAGGGCAGAGGAGCAGTACTTC
J: TRBJ2-5; size: .; V: TRBV4-1; D: .; CDR3: CASSHDETGFQETQYF; DNA: TGCGCCAGCAGCCACGACGAAACAGGATTTCAAGAGACCCAGTACTTC
J: TRBJ2-1; size: .; V: TRBV7-9; D: .; CDR3: CASSLIQLYNEQFF; DNA: TGTGCCAGCAGCTTGATACAGTTATACAATGAGCAGTTCTTC
J: TRBJ1-5; size: .; V: TRBV19; D: .; CDR3: CASRESNQPQHF; DNA: TGTGCCAGTAGAGAGAGCAATCAGCCCCAGCATTTT
J: TRBJ2-1; size: once; V: TRBV27; D: .; CDR3: CASSLGHEQFF; DNA: TGTGCCAGCAGTTTAGGCCATGAGCAGTTCTTC